This T cell receptor beta chain was recovered during a study of shared clonotypes between healthy human individuals. Generated by immunoSEQ multiplex PCR, the TCRdb table keeps only in-frame clones and is missing some. Among some 680,000 clones, 55% to 85% were seen once, and the ten largest hold 1.5% to 2%. This CDR3 spans 15 amino acids. With V trimmed by 3 bases and J by 4 bases, 7 bases remained unmatched. Germline V lookup: CDR1 WSHSY, CDR2 SAAADI. Material for sequencing was memory CD4+ T cells sorted from blood. Noted subset: CD45RA-negative fraction. The sequence came from a woman aged 25 to 45 in good health. V gene TRBV10-2 combines with J gene TRBJ2-5; 8 nucleotides agree with TRBD1. In DNA, the CDR3 is TGCGCCAGCAGTGACCCGGGACAGGTCGGAGAGACCCAGTACTTC. Translation gives CASSDPGQVGETQYF.